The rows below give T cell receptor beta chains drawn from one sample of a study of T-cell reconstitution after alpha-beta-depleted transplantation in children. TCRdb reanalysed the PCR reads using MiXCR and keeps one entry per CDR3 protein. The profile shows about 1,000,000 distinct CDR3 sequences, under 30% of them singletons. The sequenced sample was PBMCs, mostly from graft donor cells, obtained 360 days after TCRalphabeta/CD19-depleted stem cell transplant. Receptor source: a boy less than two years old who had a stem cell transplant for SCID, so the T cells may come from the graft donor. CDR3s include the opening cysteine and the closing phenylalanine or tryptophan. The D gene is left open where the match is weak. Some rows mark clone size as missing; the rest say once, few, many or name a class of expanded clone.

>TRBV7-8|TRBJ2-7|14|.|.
CASSLQAGYYEQYF
TGTGCCAGCAGCTTACAGGCAGGCTACTACGAGCAGTACTTC
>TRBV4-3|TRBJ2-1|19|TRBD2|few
CASSQDPPTLSGGFREQFF
TGCGCCAGCAGCCAAGATCCCCCGACTTTGAGCGGGGGGTTTCGGGAGCAGTTCTTC
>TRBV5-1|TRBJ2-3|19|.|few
CASSPGQRFPITREDTQYF
TGCGCCAGCAGCCCGGGACAAAGATTTCCCATAACGCGAGAAGATACGCAGTATTTT
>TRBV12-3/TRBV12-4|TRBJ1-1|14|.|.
CASSFRSLNTEAFF
TGTGCCAGCAGTTTTCGGAGTTTGAACACTGAAGCTTTCTTT
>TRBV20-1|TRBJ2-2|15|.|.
CSARVVGAGTGELFF
TGCAGTGCTAGAGTGGTGGGGGCCGGTACCGGGGAGCTGTTTTTT
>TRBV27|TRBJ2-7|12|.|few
CASNLPGREQYF
TGTGCCAGCAATTTACCGGGGCGCGAGCAGTACTTC
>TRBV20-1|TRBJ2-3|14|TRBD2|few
CSAFGLADTDTQYF
TGCAGTGCCTTCGGACTAGCGGACACAGATACGCAGTATTTT
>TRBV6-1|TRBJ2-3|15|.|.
CASSEEIPSTDTQYF
TGTGCCAGCAGTGAGGAGATTCCTAGCACAGATACGCAGTATTTT
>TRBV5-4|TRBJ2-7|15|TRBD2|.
CASSHSGAIPYEQYF
TGTGCCAGCAGCCATAGCGGGGCGATCCCCTACGAGCAGTACTTC
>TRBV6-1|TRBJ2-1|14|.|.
CASRPSPPTGEQFF
TGTGCCAGCAGGCCCTCACCCCCTACGGGAGAGCAGTTCTTC
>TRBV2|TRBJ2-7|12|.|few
CASSSTLSEQYF
TGTGCCAGCAGCTCGACCCTCAGCGAGCAGTACTTC
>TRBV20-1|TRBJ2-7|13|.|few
CSVKKGGSYEQYF
TGCAGTGTAAAGAAGGGTGGGTCCTACGAGCAGTACTTC
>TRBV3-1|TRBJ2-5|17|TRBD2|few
CASSQDLGGGPGMTQYF
TGTGCCAGCAGCCAAGATCTTGGCGGGGGGCCCGGGATGACCCAGTACTTC
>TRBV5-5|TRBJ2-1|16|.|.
CASSLGDWGNYNEQFF
TGTGCCAGCAGCTTGGGGGACTGGGGGAACTACAATGAGCAGTTCTTC
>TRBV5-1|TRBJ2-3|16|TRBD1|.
CASSVGDRLSTDTQYF
TGCGCCAGCAGCGTGGGGGACAGGTTGAGCACAGATACGCAGTATTTT
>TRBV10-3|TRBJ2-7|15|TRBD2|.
CAISESGLEFYEQYF
TGTGCCATCAGTGAGTCAGGACTAGAATTCTACGAGCAGTACTTC
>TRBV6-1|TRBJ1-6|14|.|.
CASSGGLNNSPLHF
TGTGCCAGCAGTGGGGGACTAAATAATTCACCCCTCCACTTT
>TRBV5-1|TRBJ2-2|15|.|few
CASSLVLSNTGELFF
TGCGCCAGCAGCTTGGTTCTCAGCAACACCGGGGAGCTGTTTTTT
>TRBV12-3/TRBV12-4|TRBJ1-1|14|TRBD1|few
CASSLEQGGTEAFF
TGTGCCAGCAGTTTGGAGCAGGGGGGCACTGAAGCTTTCTTT
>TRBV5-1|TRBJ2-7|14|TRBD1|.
CASSRTGFLYEQYF
TGCGCCAGCAGCCGGACAGGGTTTCTCTACGAGCAGTACTTC
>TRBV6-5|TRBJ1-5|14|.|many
CASSYRGGNQPQHF
TGTGCCAGCAGTTACCGAGGGGGAAATCAGCCCCAGCATTTT
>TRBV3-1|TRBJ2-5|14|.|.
CASSPRLERGTQYF
TGTGCCAGCAGCCCTCGTCTGGAAAGAGGGACCCAGTACTTC
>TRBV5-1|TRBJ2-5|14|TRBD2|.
CASSLRGLEETQYF
TGCGCCAGCAGCTTGAGGGGACTAGAAGAGACCCAGTACTTC
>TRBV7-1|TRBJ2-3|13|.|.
CASSHRRGDTQYF
TGTGCCAGCAGCCACAGGCGGGGCGATACGCAGTATTTT
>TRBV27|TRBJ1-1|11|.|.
CASYRDTEAFF
TGTGCCAGCTATAGGGACACTGAAGCTTTCTTT
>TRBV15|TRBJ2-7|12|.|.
CATSRVQGEQYF
TGTGCCACCAGCAGAGTCCAGGGCGAGCAGTACTTC
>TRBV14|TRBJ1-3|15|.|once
CASEVGSSSGNTIYF
TGTGCCAGCGAGGTCGGCAGCAGCTCTGGAAACACCATATATTTT
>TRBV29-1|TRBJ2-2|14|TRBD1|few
CSVSRGSFYGELFF
TGCAGCGTCTCCAGGGGGTCTTTTTACGGGGAGCTGTTTTTT
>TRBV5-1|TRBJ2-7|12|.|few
CASTGPSYEQYF
TGCGCCAGTACGGGACCCTCCTACGAGCAGTACTTC
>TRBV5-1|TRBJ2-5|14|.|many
CASSLAGQGETQYF
TGTGCCAGCAGCTTAGCAGGGCAAGGGGAGACCCAGTACTTC
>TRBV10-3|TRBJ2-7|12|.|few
CAITTLGHEQYF
TGTGCCATCACCACACTAGGCCACGAGCAGTACTTC
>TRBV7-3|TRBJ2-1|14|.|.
CASSRRLPAGEQFF
TGTGCCAGCAGCCGCAGGTTACCAGCGGGTGAGCAGTTCTTC
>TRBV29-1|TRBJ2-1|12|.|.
CSARTVSNEQFF
TGCAGCGCCCGCACAGTGAGCAATGAGCAGTTCTTC
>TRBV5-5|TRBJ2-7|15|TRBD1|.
CASSSRDRHPYEQYF
TGTGCCAGCAGCTCCCGGGACAGGCACCCCTACGAGCAGTACTTC
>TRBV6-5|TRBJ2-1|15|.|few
CASFARVTRYNEQFF
TGTGCCAGCTTCGCCCGGGTTACGAGGTACAATGAGCAGTTCTTC
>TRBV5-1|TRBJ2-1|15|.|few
CASSLDLRMGNEQFF
TGCGCCAGCAGCTTGGATCTTAGGATGGGGAATGAGCAGTTCTTC
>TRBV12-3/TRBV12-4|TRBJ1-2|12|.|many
CASSLVGDGYTF
TGTGCCAGCAGTTTAGTGGGGGATGGCTACACCTTC
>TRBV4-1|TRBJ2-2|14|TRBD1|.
CASRGDRKSGELFF
TGCGCCAGCAGAGGGGACAGAAAAAGCGGGGAGCTGTTTTTT
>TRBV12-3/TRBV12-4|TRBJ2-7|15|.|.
CASSLLGQASYEQYF
TGTGCCAGCAGCTTGTTAGGGCAGGCAAGCTACGAGCAGTACTTC
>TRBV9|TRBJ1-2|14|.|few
CASSPRVGFYGYTF
TGTGCCAGCAGCCCCCGGGTGGGCTTCTATGGCTACACCTTC
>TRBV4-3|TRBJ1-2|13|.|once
CASSQDSSWGYTF
TGCGCCAGCAGCCAAGACAGTAGCTGGGGCTACACCTTC
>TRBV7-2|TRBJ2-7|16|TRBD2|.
CASSLGIAGGFYEQYF
TGTGCCAGCAGCTTAGGGATAGCGGGGGGCTTCTACGAGCAGTACTTC
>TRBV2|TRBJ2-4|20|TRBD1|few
CASSIQALRGTGLAKNIQYF
TGTGCCAGCAGCATACAGGCCCTCCGAGGGACAGGCCTAGCCAAAAACATTCAGTACTTC
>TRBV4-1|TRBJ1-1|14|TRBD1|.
CASSHLRTGAEAFF
TGCGCCAGCAGCCACTTAAGGACAGGGGCTGAAGCTTTCTTT
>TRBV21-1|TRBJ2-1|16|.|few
CASSTKTGLRWDEQFF
TGTGCCAGCAGCACTAAGACAGGATTGAGATGGGATGAGCAGTTCTTC
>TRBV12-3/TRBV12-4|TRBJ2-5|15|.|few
CASSSLNTGRETQYF
TGTGCCAGCAGTTCATTGAACACAGGGAGAGAGACCCAGTACTTC
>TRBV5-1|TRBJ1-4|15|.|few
CASKEGAVRGEKLFF
TGCGCCAGCAAGGAGGGAGCAGTGCGAGGGGAAAAACTGTTTTTT
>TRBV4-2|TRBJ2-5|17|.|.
CASSQEEGPGYQETQYF
TGTGCCAGCAGCCAAGAAGAGGGCCCGGGGTACCAAGAGACCCAGTACTTC